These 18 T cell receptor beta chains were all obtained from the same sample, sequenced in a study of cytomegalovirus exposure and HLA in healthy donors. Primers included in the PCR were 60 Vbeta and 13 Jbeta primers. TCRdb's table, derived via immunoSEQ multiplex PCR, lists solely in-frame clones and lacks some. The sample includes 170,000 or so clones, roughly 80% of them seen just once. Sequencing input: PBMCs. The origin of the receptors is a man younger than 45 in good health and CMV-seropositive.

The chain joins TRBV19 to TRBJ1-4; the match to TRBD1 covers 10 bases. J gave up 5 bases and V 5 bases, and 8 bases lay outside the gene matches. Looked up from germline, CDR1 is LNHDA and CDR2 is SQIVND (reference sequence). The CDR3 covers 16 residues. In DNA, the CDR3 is TGTGCCAGTAGTCGCCGATGGGACAGGGGAAATGAAAAACTGTTTTTT. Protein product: CASSRRWDRGNEKLFF.

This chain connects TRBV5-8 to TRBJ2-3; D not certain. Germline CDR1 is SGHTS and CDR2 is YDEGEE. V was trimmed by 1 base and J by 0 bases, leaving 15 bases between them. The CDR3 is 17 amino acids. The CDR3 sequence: CASSLSYTRQSTDTQYF. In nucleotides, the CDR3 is TGTGCCAGCAGCTTGTCATATACGCGGCAAAGCACAGATACGCAGTATTTT.

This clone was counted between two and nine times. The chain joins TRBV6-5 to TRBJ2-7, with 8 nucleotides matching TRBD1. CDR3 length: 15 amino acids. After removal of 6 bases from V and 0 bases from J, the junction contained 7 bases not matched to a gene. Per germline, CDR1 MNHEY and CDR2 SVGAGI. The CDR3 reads CASSSTGDSSYEQYF. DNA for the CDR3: TGTGCCAGCAGCTCGACAGGGGACAGCTCCTACGAGCAGTACTTC.

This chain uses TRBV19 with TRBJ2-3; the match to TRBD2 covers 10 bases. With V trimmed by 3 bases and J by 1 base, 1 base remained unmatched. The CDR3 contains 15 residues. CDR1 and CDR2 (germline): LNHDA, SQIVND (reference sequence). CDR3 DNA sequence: TGTGCCAGTAGTATGGGGACTAGCGGCACAGATACGCAGTATTTT. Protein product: CASSMGTSGTDTQYF.

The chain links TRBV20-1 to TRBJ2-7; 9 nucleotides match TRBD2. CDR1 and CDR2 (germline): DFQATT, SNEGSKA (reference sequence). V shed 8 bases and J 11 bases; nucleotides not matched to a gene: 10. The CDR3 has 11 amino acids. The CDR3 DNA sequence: TGCAGTCTTCTAGCGGGATCTAATGAGTACTTC. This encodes CSLLAGSNEYF.

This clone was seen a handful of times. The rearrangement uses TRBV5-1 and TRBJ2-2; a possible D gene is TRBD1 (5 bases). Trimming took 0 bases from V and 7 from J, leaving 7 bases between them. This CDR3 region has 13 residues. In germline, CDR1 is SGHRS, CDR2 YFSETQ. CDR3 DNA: TGCGCCAGCAGCTTGGAGGGGTTCGGGGAGCTGTTTTTT. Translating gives CASSLEGFGELFF.

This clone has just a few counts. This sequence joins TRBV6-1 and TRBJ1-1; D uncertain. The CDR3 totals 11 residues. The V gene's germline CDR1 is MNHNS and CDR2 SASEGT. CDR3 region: CATHRNTEAFF. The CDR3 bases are TGTGCGACCCACAGGAACACTGAAGCTTTCTTT.

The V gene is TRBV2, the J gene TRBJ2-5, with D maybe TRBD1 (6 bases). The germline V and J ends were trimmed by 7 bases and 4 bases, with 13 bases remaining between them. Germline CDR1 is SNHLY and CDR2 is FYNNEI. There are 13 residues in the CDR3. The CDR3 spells CASTKGDRETQYF. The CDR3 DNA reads TGTGCCAGCACCAAGGGGGATCGAGAGACCCAGTACTTC.

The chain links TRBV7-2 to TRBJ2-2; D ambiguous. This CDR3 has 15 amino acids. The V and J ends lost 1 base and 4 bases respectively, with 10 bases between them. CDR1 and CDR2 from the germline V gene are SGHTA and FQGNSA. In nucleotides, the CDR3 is TGTGCCAGCAGCTTAGATCCGGTTGGCACCGGGGAGCTGTTTTTT. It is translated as CASSLDPVGTGELFF.

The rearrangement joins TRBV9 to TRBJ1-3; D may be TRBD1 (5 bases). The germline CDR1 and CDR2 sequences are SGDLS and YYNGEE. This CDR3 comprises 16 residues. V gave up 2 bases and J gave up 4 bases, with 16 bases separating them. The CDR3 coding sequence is TGTGCCAGCAGCGTTGGAGCAGGGATATACGGAAACACCATATATTTT. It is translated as CASSVGAGIYGNTIYF.

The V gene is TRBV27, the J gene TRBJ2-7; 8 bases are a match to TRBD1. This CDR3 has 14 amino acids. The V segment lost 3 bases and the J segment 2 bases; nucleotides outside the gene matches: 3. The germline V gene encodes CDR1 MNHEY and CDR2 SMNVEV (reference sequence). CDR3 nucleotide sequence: TGTGCCAGCAGTTTGAGGGGACAGGCCTACGAGCAGTACTTC. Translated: CASSLRGQAYEQYF.

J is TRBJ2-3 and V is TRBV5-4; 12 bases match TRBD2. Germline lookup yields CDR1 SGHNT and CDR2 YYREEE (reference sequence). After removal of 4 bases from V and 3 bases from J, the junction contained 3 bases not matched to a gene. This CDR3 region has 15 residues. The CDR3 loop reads CASSRTSGATDTQYF. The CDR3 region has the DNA TGTGCCAGCAGCCGGACTAGCGGGGCAACAGATACGCAGTATTTT. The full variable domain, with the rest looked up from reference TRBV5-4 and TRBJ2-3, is ETGVTQSPTHLIKTRGQQVTLRCSSQSGHNTVSWYQQALGQGPQFIFQYYREEENGRGNFPPRFSGLQFPNYSSELNVNALELDDSALYLCASSRTSGATDTQYFGPGTRLTVL.

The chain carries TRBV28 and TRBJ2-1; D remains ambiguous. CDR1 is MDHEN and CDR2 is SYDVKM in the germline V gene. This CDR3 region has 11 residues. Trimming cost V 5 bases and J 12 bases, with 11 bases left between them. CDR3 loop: CASSPSMGQFF. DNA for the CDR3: TGTGCCAGCAGTCCTAGTATGGGGCAGTTCTTC.

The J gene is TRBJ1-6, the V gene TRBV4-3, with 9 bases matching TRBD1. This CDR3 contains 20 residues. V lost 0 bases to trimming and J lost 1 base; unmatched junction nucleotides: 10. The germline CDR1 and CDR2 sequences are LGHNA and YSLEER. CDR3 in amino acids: CASSQDLGQGPESYNSPLHF. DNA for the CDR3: TGCGCCAGCAGCCAAGATTTGGGACAGGGTCCGGAGTCCTATAATTCACCCCTCCACTTT.

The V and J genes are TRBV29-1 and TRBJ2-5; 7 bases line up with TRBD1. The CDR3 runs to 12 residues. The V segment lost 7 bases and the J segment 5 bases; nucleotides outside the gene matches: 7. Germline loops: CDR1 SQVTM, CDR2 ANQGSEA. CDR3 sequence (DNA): TGCAGCGCGGGACAGTCTTTGGAGACCCAGTACTTC. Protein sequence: CSAGQSLETQYF.

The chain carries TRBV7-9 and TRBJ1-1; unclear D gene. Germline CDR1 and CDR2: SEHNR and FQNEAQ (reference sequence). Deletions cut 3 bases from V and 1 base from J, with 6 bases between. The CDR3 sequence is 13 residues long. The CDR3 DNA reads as TGTGCCAGCAGCTTGGAGGGGAACACTGAAGCTTTCTTT. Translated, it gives CASSLEGNTEAFF.

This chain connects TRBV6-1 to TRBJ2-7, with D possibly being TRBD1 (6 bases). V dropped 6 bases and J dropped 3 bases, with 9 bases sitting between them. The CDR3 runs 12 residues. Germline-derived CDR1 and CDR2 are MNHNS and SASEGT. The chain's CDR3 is CASRKQGYEQYF. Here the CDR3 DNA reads TGTGCCAGCAGAAAACAGGGCTACGAGCAGTACTTC.

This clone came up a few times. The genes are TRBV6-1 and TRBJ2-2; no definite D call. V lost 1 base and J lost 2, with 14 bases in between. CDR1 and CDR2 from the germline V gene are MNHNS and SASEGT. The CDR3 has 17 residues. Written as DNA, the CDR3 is TGTGCCAGCAGTGAAGGTCAGCGCCCTCTAAACACCGGGGAGCTGTTTTTT. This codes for CASSEGQRPLNTGELFF.